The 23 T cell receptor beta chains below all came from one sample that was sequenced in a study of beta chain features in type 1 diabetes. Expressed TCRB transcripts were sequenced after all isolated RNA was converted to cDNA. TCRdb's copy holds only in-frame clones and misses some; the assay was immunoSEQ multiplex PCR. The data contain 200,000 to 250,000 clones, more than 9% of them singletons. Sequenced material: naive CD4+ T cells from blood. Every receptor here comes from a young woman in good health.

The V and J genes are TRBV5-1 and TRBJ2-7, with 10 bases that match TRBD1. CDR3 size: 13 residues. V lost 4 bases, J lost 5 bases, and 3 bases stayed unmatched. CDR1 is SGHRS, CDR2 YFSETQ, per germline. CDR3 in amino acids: CASSTGQGDEQYF. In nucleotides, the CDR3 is TGCGCCAGCAGCACCGGACAGGGGGACGAGCAGTACTTC.

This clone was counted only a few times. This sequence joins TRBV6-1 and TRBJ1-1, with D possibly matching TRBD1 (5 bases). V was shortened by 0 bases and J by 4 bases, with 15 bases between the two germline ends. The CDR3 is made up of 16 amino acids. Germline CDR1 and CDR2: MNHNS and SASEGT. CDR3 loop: CASSEASGFKGTEAFF. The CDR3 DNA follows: TGTGCCAGCAGTGAAGCATCAGGGTTTAAGGGCACTGAAGCTTTCTTT.

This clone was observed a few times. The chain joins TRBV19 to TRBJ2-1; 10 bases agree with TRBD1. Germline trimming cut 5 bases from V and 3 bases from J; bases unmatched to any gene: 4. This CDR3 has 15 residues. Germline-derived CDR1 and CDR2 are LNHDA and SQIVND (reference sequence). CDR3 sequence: CASSRTGGGYNEQFF. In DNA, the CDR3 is TGTGCCAGTAGTCGGACAGGGGGAGGCTACAATGAGCAGTTCTTC. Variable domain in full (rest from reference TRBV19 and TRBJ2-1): DGGITQSPKYLFRKEGQNVTLSCEQNLNHDAMYWYRQDPGQGLRLIYYSQIVNDFQKGDIAEGYSVSREKKESFPLTVTSAQKNPTAFYLCASSRTGGGYNEQFFGPGTRLTVL.

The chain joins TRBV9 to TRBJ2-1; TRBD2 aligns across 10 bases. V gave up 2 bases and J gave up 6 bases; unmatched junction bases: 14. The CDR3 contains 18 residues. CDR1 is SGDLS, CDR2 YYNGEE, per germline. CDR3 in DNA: TGTGCCAGCAGCGTTGGACTAAAGCGGGAGGGCCGAAGCAATGAGCAGTTCTTC. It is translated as CASSVGLKREGRSNEQFF.

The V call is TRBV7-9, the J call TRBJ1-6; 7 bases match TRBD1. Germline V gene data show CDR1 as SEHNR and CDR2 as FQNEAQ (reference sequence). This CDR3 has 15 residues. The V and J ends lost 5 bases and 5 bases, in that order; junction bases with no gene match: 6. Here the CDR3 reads CASSLATGNNSPLHF. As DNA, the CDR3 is TGTGCCAGCAGCCTCGCGACAGGGAATAATTCACCCCTCCACTTT.

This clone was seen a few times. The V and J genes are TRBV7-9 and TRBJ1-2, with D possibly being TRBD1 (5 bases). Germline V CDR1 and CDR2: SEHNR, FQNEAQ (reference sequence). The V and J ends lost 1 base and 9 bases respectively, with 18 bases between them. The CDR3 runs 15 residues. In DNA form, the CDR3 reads TGTGCCAGCAGCTTAGAGTCAGACAGTCTTATCCGCTACACCTTC. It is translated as CASSLESDSLIRYTF.

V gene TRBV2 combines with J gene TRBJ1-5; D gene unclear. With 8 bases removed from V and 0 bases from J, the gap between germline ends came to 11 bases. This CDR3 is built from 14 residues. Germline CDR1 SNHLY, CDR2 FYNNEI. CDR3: CASQEGHSNQPQHF. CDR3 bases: TGTGCCAGCCAAGAGGGTCATAGCAATCAGCCCCAGCATTTT. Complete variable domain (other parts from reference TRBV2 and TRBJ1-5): EPEVTQTPSHQVTQMGQEVILRCVPISNHLYFYWYRQILGQKVEFLVSFYNNEISEKSEIFDDQFSVERPDGSNFTLKIRSTKLEDSAMYFCASQEGHSNQPQHFGDGTRLSIL.

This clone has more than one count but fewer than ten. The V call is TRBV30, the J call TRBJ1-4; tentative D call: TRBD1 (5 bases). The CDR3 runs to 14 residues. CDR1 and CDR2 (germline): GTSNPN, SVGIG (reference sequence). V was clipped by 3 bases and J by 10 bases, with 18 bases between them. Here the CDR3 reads CAWSAPGPGGKLFF. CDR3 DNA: TGTGCCTGGAGCGCCCCGGGACCGGGAGGAAAACTGTTTTTT. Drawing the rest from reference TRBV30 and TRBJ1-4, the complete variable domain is SQTIHQWPATLVQPVGSPLSLECTVEGTSNPNLYWYRQAAGRGLQLLFYSVGIGQISSEVPQNLSASRPQDRQFILSSKKLLLSDSGFYLCAWSAPGPGGKLFFGSGTQLSVL.

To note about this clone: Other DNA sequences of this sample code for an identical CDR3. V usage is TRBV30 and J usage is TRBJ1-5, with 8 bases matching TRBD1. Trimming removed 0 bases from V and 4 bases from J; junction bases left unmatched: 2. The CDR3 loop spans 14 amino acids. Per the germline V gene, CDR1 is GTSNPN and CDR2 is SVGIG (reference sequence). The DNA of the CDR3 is TGTGCCTGGAGTGTAGGGACAGGTAATCAGCCCCAGCATTTT. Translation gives CAWSVGTGNQPQHF. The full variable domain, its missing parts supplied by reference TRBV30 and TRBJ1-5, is SQTIHQWPATLVQPVGSPLSLECTVEGTSNPNLYWYRQAAGRGLQLLFYSVGIGQISSEVPQNLSASRPQDRQFILSSKKLLLSDSGFYLCAWSVGTGNQPQHFGDGTRLSIL.

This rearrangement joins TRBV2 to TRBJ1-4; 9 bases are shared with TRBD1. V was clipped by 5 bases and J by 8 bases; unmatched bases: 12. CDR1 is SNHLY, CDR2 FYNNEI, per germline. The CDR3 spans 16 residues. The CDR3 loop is CASSSIPRDRDEKLFF. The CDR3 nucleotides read TGTGCCAGCAGTTCCATCCCCCGGGACAGGGACGAAAAACTGTTTTTT.

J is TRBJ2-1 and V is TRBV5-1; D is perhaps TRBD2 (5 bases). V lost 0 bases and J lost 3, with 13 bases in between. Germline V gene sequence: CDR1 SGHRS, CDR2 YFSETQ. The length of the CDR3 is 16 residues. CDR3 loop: CASSLARGVGYNEQFF. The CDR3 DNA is TGCGCCAGCAGCTTGGCTCGGGGTGTCGGCTACAATGAGCAGTTCTTC.

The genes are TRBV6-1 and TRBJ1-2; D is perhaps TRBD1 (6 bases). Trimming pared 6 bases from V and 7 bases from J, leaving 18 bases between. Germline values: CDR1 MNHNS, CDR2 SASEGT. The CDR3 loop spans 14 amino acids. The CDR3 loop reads CASRTGSLRVGYTF. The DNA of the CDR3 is TGTGCCAGCAGAACAGGGTCCCTCCGGGTTGGCTACACCTTC.

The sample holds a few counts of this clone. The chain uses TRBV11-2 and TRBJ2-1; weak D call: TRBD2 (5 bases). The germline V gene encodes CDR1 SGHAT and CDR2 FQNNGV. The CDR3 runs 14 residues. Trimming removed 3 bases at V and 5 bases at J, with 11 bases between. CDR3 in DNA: TGTGCCAGCAGCTTCCAGCGGCGCAACAATGAGCAGTTCTTC. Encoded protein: CASSFQRRNNEQFF.

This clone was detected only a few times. CDR3: CASSPHRDDQPQHF. The CDR3, as DNA: TGTGCCAGCAGTCCCCACAGGGACGATCAGCCCCAGCATTTT. V is TRBV6-6 and J is TRBJ1-5; possibly TRBD1 for D (6 bases). The V end was cut by 5 bases, the J end by 5 bases, with 13 bases between. The CDR3 covers 14 residues. Germline V gene data show CDR1 as MNHNY and CDR2 as SVGAGI (reference sequence).

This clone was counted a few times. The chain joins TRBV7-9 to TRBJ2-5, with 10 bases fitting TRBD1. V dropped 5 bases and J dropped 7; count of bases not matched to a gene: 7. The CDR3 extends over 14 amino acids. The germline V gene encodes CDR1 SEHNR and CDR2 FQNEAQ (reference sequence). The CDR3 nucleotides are TGTGCCAGCAGCGATGACAGGGGGCTCGGGACCCAGTACTTC. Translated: CASSDDRGLGTQYF.

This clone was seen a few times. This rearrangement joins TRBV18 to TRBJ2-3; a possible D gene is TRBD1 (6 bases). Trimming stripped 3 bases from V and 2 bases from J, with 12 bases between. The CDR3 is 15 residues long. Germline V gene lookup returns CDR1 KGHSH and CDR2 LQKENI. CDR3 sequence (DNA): TGTGCCAGCTCACCCTGGGACAAGGACACAGATACGCAGTATTTT. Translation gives CASSPWDKDTDTQYF.

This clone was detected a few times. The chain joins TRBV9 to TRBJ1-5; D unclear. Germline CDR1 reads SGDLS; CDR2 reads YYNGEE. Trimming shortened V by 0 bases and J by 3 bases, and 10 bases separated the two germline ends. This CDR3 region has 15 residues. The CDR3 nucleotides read TGTGCCAGCAGCGTAGATGGTAGAAACAATCAGCCCCAGCATTTT. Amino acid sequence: CASSVDGRNNQPQHF.

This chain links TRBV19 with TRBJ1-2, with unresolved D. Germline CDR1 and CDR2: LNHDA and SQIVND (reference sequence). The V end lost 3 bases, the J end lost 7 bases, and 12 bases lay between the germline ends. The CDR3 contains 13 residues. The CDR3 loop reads CASSITGVGGYTF. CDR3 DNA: TGTGCCAGTAGTATCACGGGAGTAGGTGGCTACACCTTC. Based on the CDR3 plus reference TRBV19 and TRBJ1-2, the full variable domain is DGGITQSPKYLFRKEGQNVTLSCEQNLNHDAMYWYRQDPGQGLRLIYYSQIVNDFQKGDIAEGYSVSREKKESFPLTVTSAQKNPTAFYLCASSITGVGGYTFGSGTRLTVV.

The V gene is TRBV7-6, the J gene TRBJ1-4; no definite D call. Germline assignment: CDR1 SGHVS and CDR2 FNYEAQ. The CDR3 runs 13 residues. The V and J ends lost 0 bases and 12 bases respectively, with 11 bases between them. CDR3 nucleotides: TGTGCCAGCAGCTTAGCGACCCCCGGGGAACTGTTTTTT. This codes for CASSLATPGELFF.

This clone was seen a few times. The CDR3 sequence: CASSPGAGGTDTQYF. The CDR3 DNA follows: TGTGCCAGTAGCCCAGGGGCGGGGGGCACAGATACGCAGTATTTT. This chain connects TRBV19 to TRBJ2-3, with a tentative D call TRBD2 (7 bases). Per the germline V gene, CDR1 is LNHDA and CDR2 is SQIVND (reference sequence). V gave up 6 bases and J gave up 1 base, with 14 bases separating them. This CDR3 region has 15 residues.

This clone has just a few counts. The chain's CDR3 is CAWSPEAFF. In DNA form, the CDR3 reads TGTGCCTGGAGTCCGGAAGCTTTCTTT. This chain connects TRBV30 to TRBJ1-1; D ambiguous. Trimming took off 2 bases at V and 8 bases at J, with 3 bases between the two ends. Germline V gives CDR1 GTSNPN, CDR2 SVGIG (reference sequence). The CDR3 extends over 9 amino acids.

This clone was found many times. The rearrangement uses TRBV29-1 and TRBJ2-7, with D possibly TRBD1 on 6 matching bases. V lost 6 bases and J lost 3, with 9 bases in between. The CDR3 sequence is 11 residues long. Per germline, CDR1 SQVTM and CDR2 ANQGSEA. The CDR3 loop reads CSVGQYYEQYF. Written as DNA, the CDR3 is TGCAGCGTCGGACAGTACTACGAGCAGTACTTC.

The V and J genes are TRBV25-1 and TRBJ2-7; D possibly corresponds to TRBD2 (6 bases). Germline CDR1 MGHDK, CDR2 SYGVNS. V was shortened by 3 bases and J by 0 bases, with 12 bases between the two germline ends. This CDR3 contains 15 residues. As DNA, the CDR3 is TGTGCCAGCAGTGAGCCGGGAGCCTTCTCCTACGAGCAGTACTTC. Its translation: CASSEPGAFSYEQYF.